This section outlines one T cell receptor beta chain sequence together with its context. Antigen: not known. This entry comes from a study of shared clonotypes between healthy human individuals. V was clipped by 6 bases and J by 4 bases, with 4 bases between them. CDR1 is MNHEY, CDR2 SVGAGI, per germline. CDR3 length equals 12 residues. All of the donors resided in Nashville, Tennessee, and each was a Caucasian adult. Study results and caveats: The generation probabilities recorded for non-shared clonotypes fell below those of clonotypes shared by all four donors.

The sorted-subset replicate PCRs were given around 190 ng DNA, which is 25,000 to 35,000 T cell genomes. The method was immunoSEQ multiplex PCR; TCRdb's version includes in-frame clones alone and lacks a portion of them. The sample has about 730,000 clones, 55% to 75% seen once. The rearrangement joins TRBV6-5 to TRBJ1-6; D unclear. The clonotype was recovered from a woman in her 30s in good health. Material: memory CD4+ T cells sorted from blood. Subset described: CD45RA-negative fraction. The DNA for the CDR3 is TGTGCCAGCAGGATGTATAATTCACCCCTCCACTTT. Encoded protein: CASRMYNSPLHF.